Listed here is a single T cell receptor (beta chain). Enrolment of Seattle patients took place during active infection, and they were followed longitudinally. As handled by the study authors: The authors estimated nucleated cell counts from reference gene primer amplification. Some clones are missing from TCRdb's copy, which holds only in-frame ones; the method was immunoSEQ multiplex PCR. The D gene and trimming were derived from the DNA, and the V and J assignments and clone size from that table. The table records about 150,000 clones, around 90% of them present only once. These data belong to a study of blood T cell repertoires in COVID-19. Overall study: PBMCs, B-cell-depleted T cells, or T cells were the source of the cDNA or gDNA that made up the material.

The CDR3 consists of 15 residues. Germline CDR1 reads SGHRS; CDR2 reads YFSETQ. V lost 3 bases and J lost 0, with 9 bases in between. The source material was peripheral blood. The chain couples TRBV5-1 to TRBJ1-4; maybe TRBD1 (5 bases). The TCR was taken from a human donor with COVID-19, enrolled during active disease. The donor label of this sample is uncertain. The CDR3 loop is CASSSHRSTNEKLFF. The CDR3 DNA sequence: TGCGCCAGCAGCTCCCACAGGTCAACTAATGAAAAACTGTTTTTT. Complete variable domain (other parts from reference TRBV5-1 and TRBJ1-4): KAGVTQTPRYLIKTRGQQVTLSCSPISGHRSVSWYQQTPGQGLQFLFEYFSETQRNKGNFPGRFSGRQFSNSRSEMNVSTLELGDSALYLCASSSHRSTNEKLFFGSGTQLSVL.